This TCR beta chain was obtained from a study of blood T cell repertoires in COVID-19. Looking at the study overall: The United States, Italy and Spain were the sources of the acute and convalescent COVID-19 samples. T cells, B-cell-depleted T cells, or PBMCs provided the cDNA or gDNA that served as material.

Study processing details: How many nucleated cells were present was estimated from reference gene primer amplification. The protocol was immunoSEQ multiplex PCR, while the TCRdb copy is restricted to in-frame clones and leaves out a portion. V and J calls and clone size come straight from that table; D and trimming were deduced from the DNA. Altogether about 240,000 clones are present, roughly 79% being singletons, with the ten largest covering approximately 7.5%. This clone was detected a few times. The germline V gene has CDR1 KGHSH and CDR2 LQKENI. The CDR3 loop spans 16 amino acids. V lost 3 bases, J lost 0 bases, and 12 bases lay in between. Seattle cases were enrolled at active infection and followed longitudinally.

Source material: peripheral blood. The chain links TRBV18 to TRBJ1-3; D gene uncertain. The sequence was obtained from a woman older than 75 with COVID-19, enrolled during active disease. Written as DNA, the CDR3 is TGTGCCAGCTCACCGCGGAGGGCTGACTCTGGAAACACCATATATTTT. Translating gives CASSPRRADSGNTIYF.